This T cell receptor (beta chain) derives from a study of blood T cell repertoires in COVID-19. In terms of age and location, participants ranged from roughly 18 to 95 years and lived in about two dozen US areas. Cohorts were assigned according to the clinical history that participants reported. Symptom resolution, clearance, or two negative PCRs marked the recovered donors of Cohort 3. Source study methods: Amplified reference gene primers provided the basis for estimating nucleated cell counts. Libraries were prepared by immunoSEQ multiplex PCR; TCRdb keeps only in-frame clonotypes and omits some of them. The V and J calls and clone size are taken from that table; D and trimming were inferred from the DNA. The sample holds around 140,000 clones, around 79% seen once. Germline CDR1 is SGHKS and CDR2 is YYEKEE (reference sequence). This CDR3 region has 14 residues. After removal of 0 bases from V and 6 bases from J, the junction contained 3 bases not matched to a gene.

The clonotype was recovered from a woman between 50 and 59 years old who had recovered from COVID-19. Sequenced input: PBMCs or T cells enriched from blood (not recorded which). The rearrangement uses TRBV5-5 and TRBJ1-2, with 9 bases lining up with TRBD1. The CDR3 spells CASSLGQGVHGYTF. Here the CDR3 DNA reads TGTGCCAGCAGCTTGGGACAGGGGGTCCATGGCTACACCTTC.